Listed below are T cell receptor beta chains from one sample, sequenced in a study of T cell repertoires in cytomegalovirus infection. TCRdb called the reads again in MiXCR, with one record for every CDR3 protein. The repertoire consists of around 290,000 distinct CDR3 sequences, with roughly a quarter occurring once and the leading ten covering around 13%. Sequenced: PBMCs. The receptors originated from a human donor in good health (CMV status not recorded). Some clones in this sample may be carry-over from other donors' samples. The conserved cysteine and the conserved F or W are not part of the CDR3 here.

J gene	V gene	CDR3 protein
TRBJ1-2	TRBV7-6	ASSPGVNYGYT
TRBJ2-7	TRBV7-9	ASAGRSYEQY
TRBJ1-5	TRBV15	ATSREGGEGQPQH
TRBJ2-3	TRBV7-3	ASSLTSGRGLRTDTQY
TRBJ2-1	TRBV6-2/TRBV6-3	ASIDFGDSYNEQF
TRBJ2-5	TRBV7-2	ASSPPRTGGRETQY
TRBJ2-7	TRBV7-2	ASSLSDPSYEQY
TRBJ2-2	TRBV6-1	ASSEMGQGYTGELF
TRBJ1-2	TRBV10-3	AISHTENYGYT
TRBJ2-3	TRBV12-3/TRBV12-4	ASSRQGALSTDTQY
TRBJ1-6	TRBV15	ATSRGDSYNSPLH
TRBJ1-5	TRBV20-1	SENQPQH
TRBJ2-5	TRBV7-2	ASSSQGGPQETQY
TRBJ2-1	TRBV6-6	ASSYGPGNEQF
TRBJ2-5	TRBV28	ASTDVSKGKETQY
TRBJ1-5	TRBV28	ASSSGAALNQPQH
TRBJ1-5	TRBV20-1	SARDEQGYNGNQPQH
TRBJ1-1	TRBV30	AWSVRGLEAF
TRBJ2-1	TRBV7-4	ASSLKRAPAGGQNEQF
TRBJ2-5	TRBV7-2	TSTLRWQETQY
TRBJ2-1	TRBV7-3	ASSLDSAPHNEQF
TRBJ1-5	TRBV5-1	ASSLAGQVGQPQH